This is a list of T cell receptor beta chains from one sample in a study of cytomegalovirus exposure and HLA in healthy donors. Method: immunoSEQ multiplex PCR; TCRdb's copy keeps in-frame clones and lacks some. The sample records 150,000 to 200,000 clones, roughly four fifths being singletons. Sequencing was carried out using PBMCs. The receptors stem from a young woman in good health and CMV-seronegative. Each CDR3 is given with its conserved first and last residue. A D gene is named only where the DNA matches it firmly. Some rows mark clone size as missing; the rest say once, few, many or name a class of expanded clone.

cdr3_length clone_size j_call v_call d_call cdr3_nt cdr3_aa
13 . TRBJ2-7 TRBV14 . TGTGCCAGCAGCCAAGGGGAGGACTACGAGCAGTACTTC CASSQGEDYEQYF
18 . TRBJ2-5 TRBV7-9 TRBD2 TGTGCCAGCAGCTTATCCCCCGAACTAGCGGGAGTCCAAGAGACCCAGTACTTC CASSLSPELAGVQETQYF
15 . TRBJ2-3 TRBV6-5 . TGTGCCAGCGGAGCGATAATTACTGGCACAGATACGCAGTATTTT CASGAIITGTDTQYF
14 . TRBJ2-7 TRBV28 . TGTGCCAGCACCAGCTATAGGGGGACCTACGAGCAGTACTTC CASTSYRGTYEQYF
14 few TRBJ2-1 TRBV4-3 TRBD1 TGCGCCAGCAGCCAAGCGACAGGGGAACATGAGCAGTTCTTC CASSQATGEHEQFF
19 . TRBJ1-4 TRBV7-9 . TGTTCCAGCAGCTTAGGAAGGGGCACAGCCCCCGCAACTAATGAAAAACTGTTTTTT CSSSLGRGTAPATNEKLFF
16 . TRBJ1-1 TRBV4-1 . TGCGCCAGCAGCCAAGGAAATCCAGGGGCGGACACTGAAGCTTTCTTT CASSQGNPGADTEAFF
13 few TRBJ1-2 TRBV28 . TGTGCCAGCAGTCCTCAGGGGAACTATGGCTACACCTTC CASSPQGNYGYTF
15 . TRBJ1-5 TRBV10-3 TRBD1 TGTGCCATCAGTCCAGGGGGCGCGGGCAATCAGCCCCAGCATTTT CAISPGGAGNQPQHF
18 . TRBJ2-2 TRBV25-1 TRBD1 TGTGCCAGCAGTGAATTAGTCCGGACAGGGGCTACTATGGGGGAGCTGTTTTTT CASSELVRTGATMGELFF
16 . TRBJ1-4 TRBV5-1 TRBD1 TGCGCCAGCAGCCCGGGACAGGGGGCCACTAATGAAAAACTGTTTTTT CASSPGQGATNEKLFF
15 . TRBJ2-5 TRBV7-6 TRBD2 TGTGCCAGCAGCTTCCTAGCGGGAGAGTCGGAGACCCAGTACTTC CASSFLAGESETQYF
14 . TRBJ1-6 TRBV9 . TGTGCCAGCAGTTCTAGCTCCTATAATTCACCCCTCCACTTT CASSSSSYNSPLHF
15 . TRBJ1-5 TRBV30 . TGTGCCTGGAGTACAATACAGGGAGCGAGTCAGCCCCAGCATTTT CAWSTIQGASQPQHF
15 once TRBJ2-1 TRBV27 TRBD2 TGTGCCAGCACCGCCGTTAGCGGGGCCTACAATGAGCAGTTCTTC CASTAVSGAYNEQFF
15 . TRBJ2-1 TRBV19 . TGTGCCAGTAGTATAACGCCAGAGGCCTACAATGAGCAGTTCTTC CASSITPEAYNEQFF
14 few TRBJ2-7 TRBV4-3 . TGCGCCAGCAGCCAAACCGACAGCCGAGACGAGCAGTACTTC CASSQTDSRDEQYF
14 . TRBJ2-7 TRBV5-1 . TGCGCCAGCAGCCACGACAGCCTCACCTACGAGCAGTACTTC CASSHDSLTYEQYF
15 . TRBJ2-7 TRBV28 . TGTGCCAGCAGACCCGCTGACTCCTTCACCTACGAGCAGTACTTC CASRPADSFTYEQYF
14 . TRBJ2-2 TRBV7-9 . TGTTCCAGCAGCTTCGACTGGAACACCGGGGAGCTGTTTTTT CSSSFDWNTGELFF
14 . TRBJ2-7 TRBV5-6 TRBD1 TGTGCCAGCAGTTTCGGACAGGGTGGGGACGAGCAGTACTTC CASSFGQGGDEQYF
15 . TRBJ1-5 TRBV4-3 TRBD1 TGCGCCAGCAGCCAAGACAAAGGGGGCCAACAGCCCCAGCATTTT CASSQDKGGQQPQHF
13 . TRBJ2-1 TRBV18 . TGTGCCAGCTCACCAAGAGCCTACAATGAGCAGTTCTTC CASSPRAYNEQFF
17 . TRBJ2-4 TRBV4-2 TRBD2 TGTGCCAGCAGCCAAGAAGGGGCTAGCGGGGATCAAAACATTCAGTACTTC CASSQEGASGDQNIQYF
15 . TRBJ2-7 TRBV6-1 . TGTGCCAGCAGTGAAAGAGGACTGGCGCTCCGGGGGCAGTACTTC CASSERGLALRGQYF
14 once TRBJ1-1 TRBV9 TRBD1 TGTGCCAGCAGCGTAGGGACAGGGGGAGAAGAAGCTTTCTTT CASSVGTGGEEAFF
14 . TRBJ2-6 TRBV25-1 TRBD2 TGTGCCTCAAGTGGGGGGGTTGGGGCCAACGGCCTGACTTTC CASSGGVGANGLTF
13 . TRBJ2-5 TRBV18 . TGTGCCAGCTCACCAGAGTTCCAAGAGACCCAGTACTTC CASSPEFQETQYF
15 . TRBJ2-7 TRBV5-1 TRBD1 TGCGCCAGCAGAATAGGGGACAGCAGCTCCTACGAGCAGTACTTC CASRIGDSSSYEQYF
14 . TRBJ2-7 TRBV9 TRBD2 TGTGCCAGCAGCGTACTAGCGGGAGCCCGCGAGCAGTACTTC CASSVLAGAREQYF
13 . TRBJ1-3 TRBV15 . TGTGCCACCAGCAGAGATTGGAGTGAGGACAGCTCTTTT CATSRDWSEDSSF
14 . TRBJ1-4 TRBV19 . TGTGCCAGTAGTATGGGGCCAACTAATGAAAAACTGTTTTTT CASSMGPTNEKLFF